A selection of T cell receptor beta chains follows, all from one sample in a study of blood T cell repertoires in COVID-19. The table came from immunoSEQ multiplex PCR; TCRdb's copy has only in-frame clones and leaves some out. The sample carries under 150,000 clones, about 87% recorded once. The sequencing input was PBMCs or T cells enriched from blood (not recorded which). Receptor source: a man between 50 and 59 years old in a cohort exposed to, infected with or recovered from COVID-19 (not recorded which). Both conserved end residues are part of each CDR3. Not every row has a clone size; where given, it reads once, few, many or a size class.

clone size,V gene,CDR3 protein
.,TRBV7-9,CASSLGTGLIAEKLFF
.,TRBV11-2,CASSLDPGTGKNYGYTF
few,TRBV6-1,CASSQAGLNEKLFF
.,TRBV6-5,CAGLDADRGLDGYTF
.,TRBV11-2,CASSWTSGTDTQYF
.,TRBV28,CASSFDPGQVADTQYF
.,TRBV2,CASKKVAGVTDTQYF
.,TRBV18,CASSTGTPYEQYF
.,TRBV7-2,CASSFYGRSSGNTIYF
.,TRBV5-6,CASSFGLARDEQFF
.,TRBV19,CASSIAGGRVETQYF
.,TRBV7-8,CASRVAGGNSPLHF
.,TRBV3-1/TRBV3-2,CASSLAGGVEQFF
.,TRBV6-6,CASSYLRGSEQYF
.,TRBV18,CASSPLALVDSTDTQYF
.,TRBV11-2,CASSPAVGVTYEQYF
few,TRBV6-2/TRBV6-3,CASSYPDGGDEQFF
few,TRBV6-2/TRBV6-3,CASSHRDRGHRDSPLHF
.,TRBV5-1,CASSLGSVSQGELFF
.,TRBV4-3,CASSHNLAGVSQETQYF
.,TRBV5-1,CASSLEGQGYEKLFF
.,TRBV5-1,CASSLEGLDYGYTF
.,TRBV6-5,CASSRGSYEQYF
.,TRBV7-7,CASSLVPGGQETQYF
.,TRBV27,CASSLKRLNTEAFF
.,TRBV12-3/TRBV12-4,CASSLQGRNIQYF
.,TRBV2,CASSEARGGNTIYF
once,TRBV18,CASSPQSYGYTF
.,TRBV29-1,CSAYRNEQFF
many,TRBV27,CASSLSGGNGYEQYF
.,TRBV19,CASSIAGSSNTEAFF